The next 21 T cell receptor beta chains were all read from a single sample in a study of blood T cell repertoires in COVID-19. TCRdb keeps only in-frame clones here, not all; method: immunoSEQ multiplex PCR. The table has tens of thousands of clones, approximately 90% seen once; the top ten hold approximately 5.9%. Input material: peripheral blood. The source of these receptors is a man aged 55 to 70 with acute or convalescent COVID-19.

CDR3 protein: CAWSVQHSYEQYF. Here the CDR3 DNA reads TGTGCCTGGAGTGTACAGCATTCCTACGAGCAGTACTTC. The rearrangement uses TRBV30 and TRBJ2-7; no definite D call. Trimming removed 0 bases from V and 1 base from J, with 7 bases in between. The CDR3 consists of 13 residues. The V gene's germline CDR1 is GTSNPN and CDR2 SVGIG (reference sequence). The full variable domain, with the rest looked up from reference TRBV30 and TRBJ2-7, is SQTIHQWPATLVQPVGSPLSLECTVEGTSNPNLYWYRQAAGRGLQLLFYSVGIGQISSEVPQNLSASRPQDRQFILSSKKLLLSDSGFYLCAWSVQHSYEQYFGPGTRLTVT.

The count of this clone is one. The chain recombines TRBV2 with TRBJ1-1; weak D call: TRBD1 (6 bases). The CDR3 runs 15 residues. With 5 bases removed from V and 2 bases from J, the gap between germline ends came to 15 bases. From germline, CDR1 is SNHLY and CDR2 FYNNEI. The CDR3 sequence is CASSSQGTDNTEAFF. The CDR3 bases are TGTGCCAGCAGTTCGCAGGGGACGGATAACACTGAAGCTTTCTTT.

The CDR3 region has the DNA TGTGCTAGTGCCTTCGGACAGGGGACCTACGAGCAGTACTTC. Its protein is CASAFGQGTYEQYF. The gene calls are TRBV12-5 and TRBJ2-7, with 9 bases lining up with TRBD1. Trimming cost V 7 bases and J 2 bases; bases outside gene matches: 6. CDR3 length: 14 amino acids. Looked up from germline, CDR1 is LGHNT and CDR2 is FRNRAP. Combining the CDR3 with reference TRBV12-5 and TRBJ2-7 gives the whole variable domain DARVTQTPRHKVTEMGQEVTMRCQPILGHNTVFWYRQTMMQGLELLAYFRNRAPLDDSGMPKDRFSAEMPDATLATLKIQPSEPRDSAVYFCASAFGQGTYEQYFGPGTRLTVT.

The V call is TRBV7-6, the J call TRBJ2-2; weak D call: TRBD1 (5 bases). V was shortened by 2 bases and J by 0 bases, with 16 bases between the two germline ends. The CDR3 totals 18 residues. Germline V CDR1 and CDR2: SGHVS, FNYEAQ. The CDR3 coding sequence is TGTGCCAGCAGCTTACGATCCCCGACAGACGCGAACACCGGGGAGCTGTTTTTT. This gives the protein CASSLRSPTDANTGELFF.

This clone was seen more than once but under ten times. The chain couples TRBV19 to TRBJ1-6; TRBD1 matches at 8 bases. V lost 1 base, J lost 8 bases, and 4 bases stayed unmatched. CDR3 length: 15 residues. Germline CDR1 and CDR2: LNHDA and SQIVND (reference sequence). The CDR3 DNA reads as TGTGCCAGTAGTATAGGACAGGGGTTTGATTCACCCCTCCACTTT. Protein sequence: CASSIGQGFDSPLHF.

The chain carries TRBV4-1 and TRBJ1-6; 10 nucleotides align to TRBD1. The CDR3 has 18 residues. Germline loops: CDR1 MGHRA, CDR2 YSYEKL. The ends lost 1 base at V and 4 bases at J; junction bases unmatched: 7. This CDR3 is CASSQVGGTGVYNSPLHF. The CDR3 DNA sequence: TGCGCCAGCAGCCAAGTCGGCGGGACAGGGGTTTATAATTCACCCCTCCACTTT.

The chain is built from TRBV9 and TRBJ1-2, with 7 bases fitting TRBD1. This CDR3 contains 16 residues. The ends lost 0 bases at V and 3 bases at J; junction bases unmatched: 8. CDR1 and CDR2 (germline): SGDLS, YYNGEE. The CDR3 bases are TGTGCCAGCAGCGTAGCTTTGACAGGGCTTGACTATGGCTACACCTTC. It is translated as CASSVALTGLDYGYTF.

The chain carries TRBV6-5 and TRBJ1-2; possibly TRBD1 for D (5 bases). Germline-derived CDR1 and CDR2 are MNHEY and SVGAGI. The germline V and J ends were trimmed by 6 bases and 4 bases, with 15 bases remaining between them. The CDR3 totals 14 residues. The CDR3 DNA reads as TGTGCCAGCAGCCGCCAGGGCGGTGGCTATGGCTACACCTTC. Its translation: CASSRQGGGYGYTF.

The chain has TRBV3-1 (or the pseudogene TRBV3-2) and TRBJ1-6; D not certain. Trimming took off 6 bases at V and 10 bases at J, with 10 bases between the two ends. The germline CDR1 and CDR2 sequences are LGHDT and YNNKEL (reference sequence). The CDR3 loop spans 12 amino acids. The chain's CDR3 is CASRASGSPLHF. For the CDR3, the DNA is TGTGCCAGCAGGGCCTCCGGGTCACCCCTCCACTTT.

The chain recombines TRBV13 with TRBJ2-2, with 7 bases lining up with TRBD2. Germline CDR1 reads PRHDT; CDR2 reads FYEKMQ (reference sequence). V trimming: 1 base; J trimming: 2 bases; junction bases outside the gene matches: 1. The CDR3 contains 15 residues. The CDR3 spells CASSLAGGNTGELFF. Written as DNA, the CDR3 is TGTGCCAGCAGCTTAGCGGGGGGTAACACCGGGGAGCTGTTTTTT.

The chain employs TRBV18 and TRBJ1-1, with D hard to call. V was cut by 5 bases and J by 5 bases, with 21 bases left in between. From germline, CDR1 is KGHSH and CDR2 LQKENI. The CDR3 spans 16 residues. As DNA, the CDR3 is TGTGCCAGCTCAACCGGATCCGGACTTCAAGGGACTGAAGCTTTCTTT. Amino acid sequence: CASSTGSGLQGTEAFF.

The J gene is TRBJ1-2, the V gene TRBV19; 9 bases agree with TRBD1. Germline CDR1 and CDR2: LNHDA and SQIVND (reference sequence). This CDR3 has 15 residues. V was clipped by 3 bases and J by 4 bases; unmatched bases: 6. CDR3 in DNA: TGTGCCAGTAGTATTGGGCAGACAGGGGGCTATGGCTACACCTTC. It encodes CASSIGQTGGYGYTF.

The V and J genes are TRBV6-5 and TRBJ1-5; D uncertain. The V gene lost 4 bases and the J gene lost 5 bases, with 12 bases spanning the gap. This CDR3 region has 14 residues. Germline V gene sequence: CDR1 MNHEY, CDR2 SVGAGI. The CDR3: CASSSHQIDQPQHF. The CDR3 DNA sequence: TGTGCCAGCAGTTCACACCAGATCGATCAGCCCCAGCATTTT.

The rearrangement links TRBV6-5 to TRBJ1-4; 7 positions agree with TRBD1. With V trimmed by 6 bases and J by 8 bases, 9 bases remained unmatched. This CDR3 comprises 14 residues. CDR1 is MNHEY, CDR2 SVGAGI, per germline. CDR3 coding DNA: TGTGCCAGCAGAATGACAGGGCAAGGGGAAAAACTGTTTTTT. Translating it yields CASRMTGQGEKLFF.

The chain recombines TRBV6-2 or TRBV6-3 with TRBJ1-1; 12 positions match TRBD1. V was clipped by 6 bases and J by 1 base; unmatched bases: 6. The CDR3 is made up of 16 amino acids. Germline-derived CDR1 and CDR2 are MNHEY and SVGEGT. The CDR3 loop is CASSSGTGGWNTEAFF. For the CDR3, the DNA is TGTGCCAGCAGCTCCGGGACAGGGGGCTGGAACACTGAAGCTTTCTTT.

The CDR3 DNA reads as TGCGCCAGCAGCTTGACGGCGGGGGTAACAGATACGCAGTATTTT. Protein product: CASSLTAGVTDTQYF. The chain joins TRBV5-1 to TRBJ2-3, with 7 bases matching TRBD2. J was trimmed by 3 bases and V by 1 base; bases with no gene match: 5. The CDR3 extends over 15 amino acids. Germline V gives CDR1 SGHRS, CDR2 YFSETQ.

This rearrangement joins TRBV24-1 to TRBJ1-5; D gene ambiguous. The V end lost 4 bases, the J end lost 4 bases, and 10 bases lay between the germline ends. There are 14 residues in the CDR3. CDR1 is KGHDR and CDR2 is SFDVKD in the germline V gene. CDR3 sequence reads: CATSDRQTNQPQHF. CDR3 nucleotide sequence: TGTGCCACCAGTGACCGACAAACGAATCAGCCCCAGCATTTT.

This chain uses TRBV29-1 with TRBJ1-2, with D unclear. V dropped 7 bases and J dropped 5 bases, with 14 bases sitting between them. The CDR3 is made up of 12 amino acids. In germline, CDR1 is SQVTM, CDR2 ANQGSEA. CDR3 sequence: CSDQLPRYGYTF. DNA for the CDR3: TGCAGCGACCAACTCCCGAGGTATGGCTACACCTTC.

This clone occurred once. CDR3 loop: CASSHQGNGNTIYF. In nucleotides, the CDR3 is TGCGCCAGCAGCCATCAGGGGAATGGAAACACCATATATTTT. V and J are TRBV4-3 and TRBJ1-3; weak D call: TRBD1 (6 bases). CDR1 LGHNA and CDR2 YSLEER come from the germline V gene. With 3 bases removed from V and 3 bases from J, the gap between germline ends came to 9 bases. The CDR3 runs 14 residues.

The chain employs TRBV4-2 and TRBJ2-7, with TRBD2 matching 8 bases. Germline trimming cut 0 bases from V and 2 bases from J; bases unmatched to any gene: 6. The CDR3 has 16 residues. Germline lookup yields CDR1 LGHNA and CDR2 YNFKEQ. The CDR3 nucleotides read TGTGCCAGCAGCCAAGAAATCCAGCGGGGGACCTACGAGCAGTACTTC. Its protein is CASSQEIQRGTYEQYF.

Only a few counts were recorded for this clone. The V and J genes are TRBV6-5 and TRBJ1-2; the D gene is possibly TRBD1 (6 bases). The germline V gene encodes CDR1 MNHEY and CDR2 SVGAGI. V was pared by 6 bases and J by 5 bases, with 19 bases between. CDR3 length: 15 residues. The CDR3 region is CASSSDRTRLYGYTF. The CDR3 DNA sequence: TGTGCCAGCAGCTCAGACAGGACCCGCCTTTATGGCTACACCTTC.